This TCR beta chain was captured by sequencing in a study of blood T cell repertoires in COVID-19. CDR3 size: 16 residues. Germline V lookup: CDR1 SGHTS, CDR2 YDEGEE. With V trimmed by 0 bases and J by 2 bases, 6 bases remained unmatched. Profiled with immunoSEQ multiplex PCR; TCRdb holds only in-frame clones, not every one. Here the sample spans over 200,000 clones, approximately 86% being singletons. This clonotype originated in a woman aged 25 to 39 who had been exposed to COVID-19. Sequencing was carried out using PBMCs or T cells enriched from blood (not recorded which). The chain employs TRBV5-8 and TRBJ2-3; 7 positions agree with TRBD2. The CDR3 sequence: CASSLAWRGTTDTQYF. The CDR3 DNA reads TGTGCCAGCAGCTTGGCCTGGCGGGGGACCACAGATACGCAGTATTTT.